Following are 14 T cell receptor beta chains from one sample sequenced in a study of early stage breast cancer tumors. TCRdb's table, derived via immunoSEQ multiplex PCR, lists solely in-frame clones and lacks some. There are tens of thousands of clones in the sample; over 65% occur only once, and 3% to 3.5% lies in the top ten. Material: blood. The receptor source for this set is a person aged 30 to 40 with breast cancer.

The CDR3 region is CASSYQVGNQPQHF. The CDR3 coding sequence is TGTGCCAGTAGTTATCAGGTGGGCAATCAGCCCCAGCATTTT. The chain links TRBV19 to TRBJ1-5, with D uncertain. Trimming removed 5 bases from V and 2 bases from J, with 10 bases in between. The V gene's germline CDR1 is LNHDA and CDR2 SQIVND (reference sequence). The CDR3 covers 14 residues.

This chain links TRBV27 with TRBJ2-7, with a weak D call TRBD1 (5 bases). Germline V lookup: CDR1 MNHEY, CDR2 SMNVEV (reference sequence). CDR3 length: 14 residues. V was pared by 6 bases and J by 4 bases, with 16 bases between. The CDR3 is CASSPSGKRYEQYF. Written as DNA, the CDR3 is TGTGCCAGCAGCCCATCAGGGAAGAGGTACGAGCAGTACTTC.

This clone was seen a handful of times. The V and J genes are TRBV30 and TRBJ1-2; D gene ambiguous. Germline V gives CDR1 GTSNPN, CDR2 SVGIG (reference sequence). V shed 5 bases and J shed 4 bases, with 11 bases lying between them. The CDR3 sequence is 12 residues long. CDR3: CAWDKAAYGYTF. The CDR3 DNA is TGTGCCTGGGACAAGGCGGCCTATGGCTACACCTTC. Drawing the rest from reference TRBV30 and TRBJ1-2, the complete variable domain is SQTIHQWPATLVQPVGSPLSLECTVEGTSNPNLYWYRQAAGRGLQLLFYSVGIGQISSEVPQNLSASRPQDRQFILSSKKLLLSDSGFYLCAWDKAAYGYTFGSGTRLTVV.

This clone was counted once. This chain links TRBV2 with TRBJ2-7; D uncertain. V was pared by 5 bases and J by 0 bases, with 8 bases between. In germline, CDR1 is SNHLY, CDR2 FYNNEI. The CDR3 contains 13 residues. The CDR3 sequence: CASSRQLSYEQYF. The CDR3 coding sequence is TGTGCCAGCAGTCGGCAGCTCTCCTACGAGCAGTACTTC.

A few counts support this clone. This chain uses TRBV29-1 with TRBJ2-7, with TRBD2 matching 13 bases. The CDR3 contains 14 residues. Trimming at V came to 6 bases and at J to 5 bases, leaving 7 bases not matched to a gene. Germline-derived CDR1 and CDR2 are SQVTM and ANQGSEA. The CDR3 spells CSVPGLAGANEQYF. The CDR3 coding sequence is TGCAGCGTCCCCGGACTAGCGGGAGCGAACGAGCAGTACTTC.

The CDR3 reads CSVGGTGVTEAFF. CDR3 in DNA: TGCAGCGTTGGTGGGACAGGGGTCACTGAAGCTTTCTTT. This chain uses TRBV29-1 with TRBJ1-1; 10 bases match TRBD1. Losses at the gene ends were 4 bases for V and 4 bases for J; bases not matched to a gene: 3. The CDR3 runs to 13 residues. Germline V gene lookup returns CDR1 SQVTM and CDR2 ANQGSEA.

The V gene is TRBV19, the J gene TRBJ2-7; TRBD1 matches at 10 bases. Germline V CDR1 and CDR2: LNHDA, SQIVND (reference sequence). CDR3 length: 18 amino acids. Losses at the gene ends were 0 bases for V and 2 bases for J; bases not matched to a gene: 10. The CDR3 DNA follows: TGTGCCAGTAGTATAGAGGGACAGGGGTCACACCACACCTACGAGCAGTACTTC. It translates to CASSIEGQGSHHTYEQYF. Variable domain in full (rest from reference TRBV19 and TRBJ2-7): DGGITQSPKYLFRKEGQNVTLSCEQNLNHDAMYWYRQDPGQGLRLIYYSQIVNDFQKGDIAEGYSVSREKKESFPLTVTSAQKNPTAFYLCASSIEGQGSHHTYEQYFGPGTRLTVT.

The rearrangement links TRBV30 to TRBJ2-7, with D possibly matching TRBD2 (6 bases). V dropped 5 bases and J dropped 4 bases, with 15 bases sitting between them. The CDR3 is made up of 13 amino acids. Germline V gene lookup returns CDR1 GTSNPN and CDR2 SVGIG (reference sequence). The CDR3 coding sequence is TGTGCCTGGTGGGACGGGAGAAGATACGAGCAGTACTTC. It codes for CAWWDGRRYEQYF.

The chain uses TRBV4-1 and TRBJ2-3; possible D gene TRBD2, 5 bases. Germline CDR1 and CDR2: MGHRA and YSYEKL. The CDR3 consists of 16 residues. V gave up 7 bases and J gave up 0 bases, with 17 bases separating them. The CDR3 nucleotides are TGCGCCAGCACCTGGACCGTGGACTCAAGCACAGATACGCAGTATTTT. This gives the protein CASTWTVDSSTDTQYF.

The chain links TRBV13 to TRBJ2-7; D assignment may be TRBD1 or TRBD2 (5 bases each). Trimming shortened V by 5 bases and J by 3 bases, and 17 bases separated the two germline ends. This CDR3 comprises 15 residues. Germline assignment: CDR1 PRHDT and CDR2 FYEKMQ (reference sequence). CDR3 nucleotide sequence: TGTGCCAGCAGCGGGCCCGGGACGACGAACTACGAGCAGTACTTC. Translation gives CASSGPGTTNYEQYF.

The genes are TRBV7-2 and TRBJ2-1, with D tentatively TRBD1 (5 bases). CDR1 is SGHTA and CDR2 is FQGNSA in the germline V gene. V lost 5 bases to trimming and J lost 6 bases, with 17 bases between them. CDR3 size: 15 residues. CDR3 protein: CASSPWTERGNEQFF. The CDR3 nucleotides are TGTGCCAGCAGCCCTTGGACGGAAAGGGGCAATGAGCAGTTCTTC.

The sample holds one count of this clone. This sequence joins TRBV12-5 and TRBJ1-5; D gene unclear. In germline, CDR1 is LGHNT, CDR2 FRNRAP. V gave up 3 bases and J gave up 7 bases, with 10 bases separating them. The CDR3 has 13 residues. The CDR3 DNA is TGTGCTAGTGGTTTAGTGGAAGGGCAGCCCCAGCATTTT. The encoded protein is CASGLVEGQPQHF.

This chain uses TRBV19 with TRBJ1-2; D is perhaps TRBD1 (5 bases). The V end lost 4 bases, the J end lost 5 bases, and 29 bases lay between the germline ends. The germline gives CDR1 LNHDA, CDR2 SQIVND (reference sequence). The CDR3 is 19 residues long. The CDR3: CASSKDAGIQRGIFYGYTF. The CDR3 nucleotides are TGTGCCAGTAGTAAAGATGCAGGGATACAGCGGGGAATCTTTTATGGCTACACCTTC.

The chain employs TRBV10-2 and TRBJ1-1; 8 bases align to TRBD1. The junction had 8 bases not matched to a gene; V was cut back by 7 bases and J by 1 base. Germline loops: CDR1 WSHSY, CDR2 SAAADI. The CDR3 extends over 15 amino acids. This chain's CDR3 is CASNQGANGNTEAFF. The CDR3 bases are TGCGCCAGCAACCAGGGGGCCAACGGGAACACTGAAGCTTTCTTT.